Each of the 3 T cell receptor beta chains below was sequenced from the same sample in a study of shared clonotypes between healthy human individuals. CD45RO-negative, CCR7-positively selected cells formed the naive CD8 fraction, excluding terminally differentiated effector memory CD45RA+ cells. The repertoire was sequenced with immunoSEQ multiplex PCR; TCRdb's copy has only in-frame clones and lacks some. The repertoire holds around 560,000 clones, with 90% to 95% as singletons. The material sequenced was naive CD8+ T cells sorted from blood. The receptors here all came from a young woman in good health.

V usage is TRBV30 and J usage is TRBJ2-7; 8 bases match TRBD1. Germline CDR1 is GTSNPN and CDR2 is SVGIG (reference sequence). This CDR3 has 16 amino acids. Unmatched junction bases numbered 13, after V lost 3 bases and J lost 3 bases. CDR3 sequence: CAWREISGTGDYEQYF. As DNA, the CDR3 is TGTGCCTGGAGGGAGATTTCCGGGACAGGAGACTACGAGCAGTACTTC.

The rearrangement joins TRBV10-3 to TRBJ1-5; D unclear. Germline CDR1 ENHRY, CDR2 SYGVKD. The CDR3 length is 14 residues. Trimming pared 5 bases from V and 1 base from J, leaving 9 bases between. CDR3 in amino acids: CAISPDGSNQPQHF. As DNA, the CDR3 is TGTGCCATCAGTCCCGACGGAAGCAATCAGCCCCAGCATTTT.

J is TRBJ1-2 and V is TRBV6-1; 9 positions match TRBD1. V was pared by 5 bases and J by 5 bases, with 9 bases of the junction left unmatched. CDR1 and CDR2 from the germline V gene are MNHNS and SASEGT. The CDR3 has 15 residues. In nucleotides, the CDR3 is TGTGCCAGCAGTCCGGGACAGGGATTAGAGTATGGCTACACCTTC. This sequence encodes CASSPGQGLEYGYTF.